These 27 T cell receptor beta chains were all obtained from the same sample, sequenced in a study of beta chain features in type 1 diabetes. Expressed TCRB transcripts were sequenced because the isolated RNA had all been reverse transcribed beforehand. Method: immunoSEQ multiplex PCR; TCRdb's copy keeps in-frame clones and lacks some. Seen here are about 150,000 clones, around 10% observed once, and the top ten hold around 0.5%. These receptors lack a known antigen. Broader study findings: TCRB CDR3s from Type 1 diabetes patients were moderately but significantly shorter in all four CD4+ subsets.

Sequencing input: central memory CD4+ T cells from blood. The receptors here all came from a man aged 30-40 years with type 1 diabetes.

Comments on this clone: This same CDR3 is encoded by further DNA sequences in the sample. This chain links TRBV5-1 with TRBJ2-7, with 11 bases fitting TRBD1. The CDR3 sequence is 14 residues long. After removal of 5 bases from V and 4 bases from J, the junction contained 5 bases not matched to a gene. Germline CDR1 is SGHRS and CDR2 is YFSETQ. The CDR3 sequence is CASRPGQGAYEQYF. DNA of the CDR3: TGCGCCAGCAGACCTGGACAGGGGGCATACGAGCAGTACTTC.

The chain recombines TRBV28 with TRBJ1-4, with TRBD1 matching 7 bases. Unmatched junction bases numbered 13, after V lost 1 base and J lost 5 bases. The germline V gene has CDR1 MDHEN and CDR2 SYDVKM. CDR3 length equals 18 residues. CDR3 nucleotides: TGTGCCAGCAGTTTATTCGGCAGGGTGGGGACAGCAAATGAAAAACTGTTTTTT. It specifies CASSLFGRVGTANEKLFF.

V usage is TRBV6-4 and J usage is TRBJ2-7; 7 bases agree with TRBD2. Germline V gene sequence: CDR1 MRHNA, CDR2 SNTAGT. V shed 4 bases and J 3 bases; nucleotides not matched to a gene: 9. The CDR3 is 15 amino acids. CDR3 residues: CASSALADSIYEQYF. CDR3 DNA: TGTGCCAGCAGTGCGCTAGCGGATTCGATCTACGAGCAGTACTTC.

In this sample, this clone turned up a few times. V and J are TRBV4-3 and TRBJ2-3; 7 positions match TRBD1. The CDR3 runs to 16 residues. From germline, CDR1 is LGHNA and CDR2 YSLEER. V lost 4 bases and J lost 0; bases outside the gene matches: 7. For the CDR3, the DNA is TGCGCCAGCAGCCGAGTGGGGACAGTTAGCACAGATACGCAGTATTTT. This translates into CASSRVGTVSTDTQYF.

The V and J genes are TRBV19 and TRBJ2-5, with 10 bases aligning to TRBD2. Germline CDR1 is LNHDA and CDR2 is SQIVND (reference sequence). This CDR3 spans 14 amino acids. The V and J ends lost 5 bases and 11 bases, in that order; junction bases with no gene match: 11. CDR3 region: CASSGRTSGRPQYF. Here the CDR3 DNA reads TGTGCCAGTAGTGGACGGACTAGCGGACGACCTCAGTACTTC.

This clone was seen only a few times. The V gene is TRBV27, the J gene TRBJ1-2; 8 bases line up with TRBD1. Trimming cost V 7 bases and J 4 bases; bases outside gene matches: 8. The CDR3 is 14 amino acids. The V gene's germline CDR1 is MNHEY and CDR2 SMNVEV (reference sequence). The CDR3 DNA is TGTGCCAGCACCGGGCAAGGGACAGGCTATGGCTACACCTTC. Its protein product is CASTGQGTGYGYTF.

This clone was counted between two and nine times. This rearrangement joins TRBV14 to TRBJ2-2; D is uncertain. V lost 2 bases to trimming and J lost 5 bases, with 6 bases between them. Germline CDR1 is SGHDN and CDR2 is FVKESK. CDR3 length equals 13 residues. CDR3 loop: CASSQLQTGELFF. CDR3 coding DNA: TGTGCCAGCAGCCAACTGCAGACCGGGGAGCTGTTTTTT.

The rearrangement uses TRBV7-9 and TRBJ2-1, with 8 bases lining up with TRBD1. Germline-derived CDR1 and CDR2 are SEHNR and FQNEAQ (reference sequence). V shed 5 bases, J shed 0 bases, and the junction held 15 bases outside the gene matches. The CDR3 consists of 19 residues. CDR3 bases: TGTGCCAGCAGCCCTTCGGCAGGGGGCCAAAAAGCCTCCTACAATGAGCAGTTCTTC. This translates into CASSPSAGGQKASYNEQFF. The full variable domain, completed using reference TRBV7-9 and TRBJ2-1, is DTGVSQNPRHKITKRGQNVTFRCDPISEHNRLYWYRQTLGQGPEFLTYFQNEAQLEKSRLLSDRFSAERPKGSFSTLEIQRTEQGDSAMYLCASSPSAGGQKASYNEQFFGPGTRLTVL.

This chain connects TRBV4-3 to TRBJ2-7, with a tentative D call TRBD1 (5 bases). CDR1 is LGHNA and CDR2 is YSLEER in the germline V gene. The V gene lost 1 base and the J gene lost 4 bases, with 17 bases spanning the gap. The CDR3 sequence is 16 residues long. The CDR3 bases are TGCGCCAGCAGCCAAGGGGCAGGGAAATTCTCTTACGAGCAGTACTTC. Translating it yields CASSQGAGKFSYEQYF.

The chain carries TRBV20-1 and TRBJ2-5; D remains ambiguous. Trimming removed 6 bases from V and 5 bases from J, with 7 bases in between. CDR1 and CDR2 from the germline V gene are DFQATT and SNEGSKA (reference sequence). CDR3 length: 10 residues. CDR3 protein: CSAKAETQYF. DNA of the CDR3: TGCAGTGCAAAAGCGGAGACCCAGTACTTC.

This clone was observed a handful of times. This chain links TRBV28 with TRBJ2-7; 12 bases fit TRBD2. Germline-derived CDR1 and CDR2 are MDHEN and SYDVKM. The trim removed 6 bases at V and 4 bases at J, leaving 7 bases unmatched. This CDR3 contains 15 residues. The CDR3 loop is CASSLGLAGGYEQYF. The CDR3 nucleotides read TGTGCCAGCAGCCTGGGACTAGCGGGCGGATACGAGCAGTACTTC.

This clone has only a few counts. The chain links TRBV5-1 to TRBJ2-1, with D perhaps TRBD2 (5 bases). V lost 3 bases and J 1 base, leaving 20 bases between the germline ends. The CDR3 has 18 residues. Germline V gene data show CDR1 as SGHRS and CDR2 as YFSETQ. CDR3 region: CASSYPNGRAESYNEQFF. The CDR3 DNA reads TGCGCCAGCAGCTACCCAAACGGGCGAGCGGAGTCCTACAATGAGCAGTTCTTC.

CDR3 loop: CASSWDGLAGDEQYF. CDR3 bases: TGTGCCAGCAGTTGGGATGGGCTAGCGGGAGATGAGCAGTACTTC. The rearrangement links TRBV27 to TRBJ2-7; 10 nucleotides agree with TRBD2. CDR1 MNHEY and CDR2 SMNVEV come from the germline V gene (reference sequence). V gave up 4 bases and J gave up 7 bases; unmatched junction bases: 10. This CDR3 is 15 amino acids long.

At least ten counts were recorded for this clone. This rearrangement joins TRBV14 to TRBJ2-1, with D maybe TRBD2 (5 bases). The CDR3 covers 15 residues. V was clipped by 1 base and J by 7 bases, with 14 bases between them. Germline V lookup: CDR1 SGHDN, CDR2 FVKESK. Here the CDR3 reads CASSQAYGSGNEQFF. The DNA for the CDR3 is TGTGCCAGCAGCCAAGCGTATGGGAGTGGGAATGAGCAGTTCTTC.

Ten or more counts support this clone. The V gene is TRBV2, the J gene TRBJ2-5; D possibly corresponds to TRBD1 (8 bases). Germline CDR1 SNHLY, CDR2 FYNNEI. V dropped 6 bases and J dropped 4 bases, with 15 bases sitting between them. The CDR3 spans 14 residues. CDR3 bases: TGTGCCAGCAGCCGACAGGGGAGGGCAGAGACCCAGTACTTC. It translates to CASSRQGRAETQYF. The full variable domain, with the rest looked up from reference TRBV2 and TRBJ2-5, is EPEVTQTPSHQVTQMGQEVILRCVPISNHLYFYWYRQILGQKVEFLVSFYNNEISEKSEIFDDQFSVERPDGSNFTLKIRSTKLEDSAMYFCASSRQGRAETQYFGPGTRLLVL.

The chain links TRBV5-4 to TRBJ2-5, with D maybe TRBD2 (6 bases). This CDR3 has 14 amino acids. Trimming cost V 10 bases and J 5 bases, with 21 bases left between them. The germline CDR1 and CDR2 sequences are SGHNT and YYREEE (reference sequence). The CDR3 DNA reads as TGTGCCGCACGAAGGTCTGGGGCGGGGGAGACCCAGTACTTC. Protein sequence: CAARRSGAGETQYF.

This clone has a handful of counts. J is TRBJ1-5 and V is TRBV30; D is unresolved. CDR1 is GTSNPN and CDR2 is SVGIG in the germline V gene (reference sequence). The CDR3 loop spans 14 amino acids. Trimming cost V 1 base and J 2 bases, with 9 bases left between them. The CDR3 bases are TGTGCCTGGAGTGCCAGGTTCGGCAATCAGCCCCAGCATTTT. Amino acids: CAWSARFGNQPQHF.

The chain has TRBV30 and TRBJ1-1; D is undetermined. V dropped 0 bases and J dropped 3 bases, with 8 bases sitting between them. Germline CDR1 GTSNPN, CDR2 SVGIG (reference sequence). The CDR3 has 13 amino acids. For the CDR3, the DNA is TGTGCCTGGAGTGTATCACGGGACACTGAAGCTTTCTTT. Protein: CAWSVSRDTEAFF.

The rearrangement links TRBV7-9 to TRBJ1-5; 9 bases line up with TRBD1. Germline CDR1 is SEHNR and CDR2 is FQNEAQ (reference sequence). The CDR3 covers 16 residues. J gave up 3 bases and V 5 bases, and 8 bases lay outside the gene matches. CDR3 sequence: CASSPAWDRDNQPQHF. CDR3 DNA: TGTGCCAGCAGCCCAGCCTGGGACAGGGACAATCAGCCCCAGCATTTT.

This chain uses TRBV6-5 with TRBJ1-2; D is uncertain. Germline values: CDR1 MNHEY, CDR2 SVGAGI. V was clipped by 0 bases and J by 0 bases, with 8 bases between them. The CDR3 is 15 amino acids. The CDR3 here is CASSYSSGTNYGYTF. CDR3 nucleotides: TGTGCCAGCAGTTACTCCTCCGGGACTAACTATGGCTACACCTTC.

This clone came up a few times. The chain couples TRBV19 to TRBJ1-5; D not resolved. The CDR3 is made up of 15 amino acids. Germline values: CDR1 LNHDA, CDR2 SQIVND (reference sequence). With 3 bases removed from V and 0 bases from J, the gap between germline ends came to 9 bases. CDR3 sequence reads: CASSIGLYSNQPQHF. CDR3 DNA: TGTGCCAGTAGTATCGGACTATATAGCAATCAGCCCCAGCATTTT.

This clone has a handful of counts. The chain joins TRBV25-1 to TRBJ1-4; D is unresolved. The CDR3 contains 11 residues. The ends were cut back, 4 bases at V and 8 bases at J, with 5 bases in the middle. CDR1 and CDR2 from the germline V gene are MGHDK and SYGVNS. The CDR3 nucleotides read TGTGCCAGCAGTGTATTCGAAAAACTGTTTTTT. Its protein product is CASSVFEKLFF.

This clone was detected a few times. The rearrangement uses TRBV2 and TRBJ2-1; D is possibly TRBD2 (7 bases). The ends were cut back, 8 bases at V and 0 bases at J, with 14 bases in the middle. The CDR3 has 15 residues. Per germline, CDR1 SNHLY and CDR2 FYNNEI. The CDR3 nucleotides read TGTGCCAGCGGACAGCGGGACCCCTCCTACAATGAGCAGTTCTTC. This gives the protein CASGQRDPSYNEQFF. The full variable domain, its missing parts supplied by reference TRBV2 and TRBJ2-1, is EPEVTQTPSHQVTQMGQEVILRCVPISNHLYFYWYRQILGQKVEFLVSFYNNEISEKSEIFDDQFSVERPDGSNFTLKIRSTKLEDSAMYFCASGQRDPSYNEQFFGPGTRLTVL.

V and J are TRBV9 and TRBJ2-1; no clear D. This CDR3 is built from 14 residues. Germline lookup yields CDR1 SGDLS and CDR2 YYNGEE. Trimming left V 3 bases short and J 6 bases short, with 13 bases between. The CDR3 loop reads CASSAIFASNEQFF. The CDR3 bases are TGTGCCAGCAGCGCCATCTTTGCGTCCAATGAGCAGTTCTTC.

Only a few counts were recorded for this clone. As DNA, the CDR3 is TGTGCCAGCTCATTTACAGGGACAGATACGCAGTATTTT. The encoded protein is CASSFTGTDTQYF. This sequence joins TRBV18 and TRBJ2-3, with D tentatively TRBD1 (6 bases). There are 13 residues in the CDR3. Germline values: CDR1 KGHSH, CDR2 LQKENI. The V gene lost 5 bases and the J gene lost 3 bases, with 9 bases spanning the gap.

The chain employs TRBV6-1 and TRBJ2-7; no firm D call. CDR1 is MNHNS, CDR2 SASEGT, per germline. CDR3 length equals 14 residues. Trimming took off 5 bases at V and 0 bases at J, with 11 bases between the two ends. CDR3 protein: CASSYTPSSYEQYF. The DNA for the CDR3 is TGTGCCAGCAGTTATACTCCGAGCTCCTACGAGCAGTACTTC.

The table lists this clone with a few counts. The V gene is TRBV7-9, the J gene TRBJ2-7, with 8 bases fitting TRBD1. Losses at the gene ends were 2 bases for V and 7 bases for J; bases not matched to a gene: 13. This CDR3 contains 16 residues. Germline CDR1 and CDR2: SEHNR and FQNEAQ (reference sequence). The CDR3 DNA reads TGTGCCAGCAGCTTACTCGGGGCAGGGGGCTTGGTTGAGCAGTACTTC. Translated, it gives CASSLLGAGGLVEQYF. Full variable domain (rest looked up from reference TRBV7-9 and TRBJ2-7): DTGVSQNPRHKITKRGQNVTFRCDPISEHNRLYWYRQTLGQGPEFLTYFQNEAQLEKSRLLSDRFSAERPKGSFSTLEIQRTEQGDSAMYLCASSLLGAGGLVEQYFGPGTRLTVT.